The T cell receptor beta chain under discussion was sequenced for a study of blood T cells in healthy people across ages. The study, taken as a whole, reports: TCR beta diversity correlated strongly with naive T cell percentage.

CDR3 length: 15 amino acids. The V and J ends lost 3 bases and 10 bases, in that order; junction bases with no gene match: 12. Germline lookup yields CDR1 ENHRY and CDR2 SYGVKD. The second PCR ran about 6 to 11 cycles with a sample-barcoded 5' primer and J-beta primers. TCRdb independently ran MiXCR on the 5' RACE reads; one entry per CDR3 protein. The sample includes 650,000 or so distinct CDR3 sequences, more than 45% of them seen just once. This clonotype is a singleton in its sample. Its specificity is not known. This clone may be a read error of a much larger clone one base away. The origin of this receptor is an elderly woman in good health. The gene calls are TRBV10-3 and TRBJ2-1, with 7 bases aligning to TRBD2. The sequenced material came from blood. In nucleotides, the CDR3 is TGTGCCATCAGTGATTGGAAGCGGGACCTTCGGGAGCAGTTCTTC. Translating gives CAISDWKRDLREQFF.